The 12 T cell receptor beta chains in this list originate from one sample, sequenced in a study of blood T cell repertoires in COVID-19. Some clones are missing from TCRdb's copy, which holds only in-frame ones; the method was immunoSEQ multiplex PCR. In the table there are roughly 120,000 clones, around 80% of which are singletons. Sequenced material: peripheral blood. The origin of the receptors is a man between 65 and 79 years old with acute or convalescent COVID-19.

This chain connects TRBV5-5 to TRBJ2-7, with 10 bases that match TRBD1. The CDR3 totals 15 residues. Per germline, CDR1 SGHKS and CDR2 YYEKEE (reference sequence). With V trimmed by 4 bases and J by 3 bases, 7 bases remained unmatched. DNA of the CDR3: TGTGCCAGCAGCCTGATGGACAGGGGGGTCTACGAGCAGTACTTC. This translates into CASSLMDRGVYEQYF.

This clone was counted a few times. The chain employs TRBV18 and TRBJ1-2; the D gene is possibly TRBD1 (5 bases). CDR3 length: 14 residues. V was shortened by 8 bases and J by 4 bases, with 17 bases between the two germline ends. CDR1 is KGHSH, CDR2 LQKENI, per germline. CDR3 region: CASAQLDRTYGYTF. Here the CDR3 DNA reads TGTGCCAGCGCCCAACTCGACAGAACCTATGGCTACACCTTC.

Only one count was recorded for this clone. The rearrangement joins TRBV7-8 to TRBJ2-3; 7 bases line up with TRBD1. The CDR3 is 15 amino acids. Germline CDR1 is SGHVS and CDR2 is FQNEAQ. The V gene end was trimmed by 10 bases and the J gene end by 2 bases; junction bases not matched to a gene: 12. CDR3 DNA: TGTGCCATCACCATGGGGACAGCATTCACAGATACGCAGTATTTT. Residues: CAITMGTAFTDTQYF.

V and J are TRBV5-1 and TRBJ2-7; tentative D call: TRBD1 (6 bases). Germline V gene data show CDR1 as SGHRS and CDR2 as YFSETQ. The CDR3 extends over 14 amino acids. V was trimmed by 0 bases and J by 2 bases, leaving 9 bases between them. The CDR3 DNA is TGCGCCAGCAGCTTGGATTGGACAGCCTACGAGCAGTACTTC. The encoded protein is CASSLDWTAYEQYF.

The genes are TRBV19 and TRBJ1-6; 10 nucleotides match TRBD1. Per germline, CDR1 LNHDA and CDR2 SQIVND (reference sequence). Trimming cost V 3 bases and J 0 bases; bases outside gene matches: 5. The length of the CDR3 is 18 residues. CDR3 residues: CASSMGRTGGSYNSPLHF. The CDR3 DNA reads as TGTGCCAGTAGTATGGGAAGGACAGGGGGCTCCTATAATTCACCCCTCCACTTT. The whole variable domain, remainder taken from reference TRBV19 and TRBJ1-6, is DGGITQSPKYLFRKEGQNVTLSCEQNLNHDAMYWYRQDPGQGLRLIYYSQIVNDFQKGDIAEGYSVSREKKESFPLTVTSAQKNPTAFYLCASSMGRTGGSYNSPLHFGNGTRLTVT.

The chain links TRBV7-9 to TRBJ2-2, with D unresolved. Per the germline V gene, CDR1 is SEHNR and CDR2 is FQNEAQ (reference sequence). The V and J ends lost 3 bases and 1 base respectively, with 6 bases between them. The CDR3 length is 14 residues. In nucleotides, the CDR3 is TGTGCCAGCAGCTTCTCCGGGAACACCGGGGAGCTGTTTTTT. It encodes CASSFSGNTGELFF.

There are a few counts of this clone. The chain has TRBV5-1 and TRBJ1-2; perhaps TRBD1 as D (6 bases). Germline CDR1 is SGHRS and CDR2 is YFSETQ. Trimming removed 0 bases from V and 8 bases from J, with 14 bases in between. CDR3 size: 14 residues. The CDR3 DNA reads as TGCGCCAGCAGCTTGGTACACAGGGTATACGGCTACACCTTC. Its protein is CASSLVHRVYGYTF.

The chain recombines TRBV9 with TRBJ1-3; no clear D. The V gene lost 0 bases and the J gene lost 0 bases, with 10 bases spanning the gap. The CDR3 is 16 amino acids. The germline gives CDR1 SGDLS, CDR2 YYNGEE. Here the CDR3 DNA reads TGTGCCAGCAGCGTAGCCGGAGCCATCTCTGGAAACACCATATATTTT. It codes for CASSVAGAISGNTIYF.

This clone was counted a single time. This rearrangement joins TRBV19 to TRBJ2-7; D ambiguous. V was trimmed by 3 bases and J by 0 bases, leaving 9 bases between them. Germline lookup yields CDR1 LNHDA and CDR2 SQIVND (reference sequence). This CDR3 has 14 residues. The CDR3 reads CASSMMAGSYEQYF. CDR3 bases: TGTGCCAGTAGTATGATGGCAGGCTCCTACGAGCAGTACTTC.

There are a few counts of this clone. For the CDR3, the DNA is TGTGCCAGTAGTCCCCGTAGCTCCTACAATGAGCAGTTCTTC. Translating it yields CASSPRSSYNEQFF. The chain recombines TRBV19 with TRBJ2-1; D is ambiguous. CDR1 is LNHDA and CDR2 is SQIVND in the germline V gene (reference sequence). V lost 5 bases, J lost 0 bases, and 8 bases lay in between. This CDR3 contains 14 residues.

This clone was found a few times. The chain uses TRBV5-1 and TRBJ2-2; no reliable D call. Trimming removed 3 bases at V and 0 bases at J, with 3 bases between. Germline V gene data show CDR1 as SGHRS and CDR2 as YFSETQ. The CDR3 totals 13 residues. The CDR3 nucleotides are TGCGCCAGCAGCTACTCGAACACCGGGGAGCTGTTTTTT. Its translation: CASSYSNTGELFF.

The CDR3 region is CASSLGGSTYNEQFF. The CDR3 coding sequence is TGTGCCAGCAGCTTGGGCGGGTCCACCTACAATGAGCAGTTCTTC. The gene calls are TRBV5-5 and TRBJ2-1; weak D call: TRBD2 (5 bases). Trimming took off 0 bases at V and 2 bases at J, with 9 bases between the two ends. From germline, CDR1 is SGHKS and CDR2 YYEKEE (reference sequence). This CDR3 is built from 15 residues.